Following are 13 T cell receptor delta chains from one sample sequenced in a study of gamma-delta T cells after stem cell transplantation. TCRdb made new clone calls on the RT-PCR reads using CATT. Here the sample spans under 6,500 delta-chain clones, 1.5% to 2% being singletons. The material sequenced was gamma-delta T cells. Source of these receptors: a human donor. It is not recorded whose cells these are; they may come from a transplant donor.

V gene TRDV2 combines with J gene TRDJ1; D might be TRDD3 (6 bases). Germline loops: CDR1 GEAIGNYY, CDR2 EKD. V was clipped by 1 base and J by 2 bases, with 13 bases between them. This CDR3 region has 15 residues. The CDR3 nucleotides are TGTGCCTGTGACACGGTGGGGGTGCTGACCGATAAACTCATCTTT. Translated, it gives CACDTVGVLTDKLIF.

Points on this clone: A read error is likely here: a far larger clone is one base away. This specimen includes other DNA sequences encoding the same CDR3. This chain connects TRDV2 to TRDJ1, with D perhaps TRDD2 (5 bases). V lost 4 bases to trimming and J lost 5 bases, with 16 bases between them. This CDR3 comprises 14 residues. Per the germline V gene, CDR1 is GEAIGNYY and CDR2 is EKD. The CDR3 DNA sequence: TGTGCCTGTGATCCTATAGCTGCCGCAGATAAACTCATCTTT. This encodes CACDPIAAADKLIF.

In this sample, this clone turned up a few times. The protein that TCRdb holds for this DNA derives from a much larger clone and differs from the translated DNA at residue 4, which likely indicates a read error; the protein shown here is translated from the DNA. The chain combines TRDV2 with TRDJ1, with a tentative D call TRDD3 (6 bases). CDR1 and CDR2 (germline): GEAIGNYY, EKD. The CDR3 consists of 18 residues. CDR3 in DNA: TGTGCCTGTAACACTGTTGGTCGAGGGGGGAAGTACACCGATAAACTCATCTTT. Its protein product is CACNTVGRGGKYTDKLIF.

The table lists this clone with a few counts. A far larger clone is off by one base, so a read error is likely. Distinct nucleotide sequences in the sample also encode this CDR3. This chain links TRDV2 with TRDJ1; 8 nucleotides align to TRDD3. Trimming removed 0 bases from V and 1 base from J; junction bases left unmatched: 21. CDR1 is GEAIGNYY, CDR2 EKD, per germline. The CDR3 is 21 amino acids. This CDR3 is CACDTVGSTGGLSPLTDKLIF. DNA for the CDR3: TGTGCCTGTGACACCGTGGGGAGTACTGGGGGGTTGAGTCCTCTCACCGATAAACTCATCTTT.

As to this clone: With only one base between it and a far larger clone, this is likely a read error. At the DNA level, this CDR3 is encoded by other sequences in the same sample as well. The chain carries TRDV2 and TRDJ1; D unclear. Germline CDR1 and CDR2: GEAIGNYY and EKD. V lost 0 bases to trimming and J lost 0 bases, with 19 bases between them. The CDR3 is made up of 18 amino acids. This CDR3 is CACDTVGGTRRYTDKLIF. CDR3 bases: TGTGCCTGTGACACCGTGGGCGGGACGAGGCGGTACACCGATAAACTCATCTTT.

The J gene is TRDJ1, the V gene TRDV1, with D possibly being TRDD2 or TRDD3 (5 bases each). Between the trimmed V and J ends, which lost 4 bases and 1 base, there was a span of 31 bases. Germline CDR1 TSWWSYY, CDR2 QGS. The CDR3 is 21 amino acids. The CDR3 here is CALGATYAVIYAGSGTDKLIF. The CDR3 DNA follows: TGTGCTCTTGGGGCGACCTACGCAGTAATCTATGCGGGATCCGGCACCGATAAACTCATCTTT.

This clone is classed as large. The sample contains more than one DNA sequence encoding this CDR3. This chain connects TRDV2 to TRDJ1; TRDD3 agrees at 10 bases. With 3 bases clipped from V and 0 bases from J, the junction kept 9 bases outside the gene matches. Looked up from germline, CDR1 is GEAIGNYY and CDR2 is EKD. The CDR3 runs to 17 residues. Here the CDR3 DNA reads TGTGCCTGTGACCCCGTAACTGGGGGATTCTACACCGATAAACTCATCTTT. It is translated as CACDPVTGGFYTDKLIF.

This clone is medium-sized (0.01 to 0.1%) in the sample. This sequence joins TRDV2 and TRDJ3; 8 nucleotides align to TRDD3. Unmatched junction bases numbered 3, after V lost 0 bases and J lost 0 bases. This CDR3 spans 18 amino acids. Germline-derived CDR1 and CDR2 are GEAIGNYY and EKD. The CDR3 protein is CACDTVLGASWDTRQMFF. CDR3 sequence (DNA): TGTGCCTGTGACACCGTACTGGGGGCCTCCTGGGACACCCGACAGATGTTTTTC.

In its sample, this clone was seen a few times. A far larger clone is only one base removed, so a read error is likely. This sample includes further DNA sequences coding for the same CDR3. The chain couples TRDV2 to TRDJ2; D unclear. CDR1 and CDR2 from the germline V gene are GEAIGNYY and EKD. The CDR3 totals 19 residues. V dropped 0 bases and J dropped 0 bases, with 19 bases sitting between them. In nucleotides, the CDR3 is TGTGCCTGTGACACCCTCCGAACGGGCGGCTCAGCTTTGACAGCACAACTCTTCTTT. This translates into CACDTLRTGGSALTAQLFF.

This clone has ten or more counts. The J gene is TRDJ3, the V gene TRDV2; TRDD3 matches 8 bases. The V segment lost 0 bases and the J segment 0 bases; nucleotides outside the gene matches: 12. Germline-derived CDR1 and CDR2 are GEAIGNYY and EKD. The CDR3 loop spans 21 amino acids. CDR3 nucleotide sequence: TGTGCCTGTGACACCCCAGGGCTGGGGGAGACGAGCTCCTGGGACACCCGACAGATGTTTTTC. Translating it yields CACDTPGLGETSSWDTRQMFF.

The chain uses TRDV2 and TRDJ1; 9 bases are shared with TRDD3. The CDR3 extends over 15 amino acids. V trimming: 3 bases; J trimming: 0 bases; junction bases outside the gene matches: 4. Germline V lookup: CDR1 GEAIGNYY, CDR2 EKD. The CDR3 is CACDWAGGYTDKLIF. CDR3 nucleotide sequence: TGTGCCTGTGACTGGGCTGGGGGATACACCGATAAACTCATCTTT.

This clone was counted between two and nine times. TCRdb's protein for this DNA is that of a much larger clone and differs from the translation at residue 6, likely a read error; the protein shown is the DNA translation. The V gene is TRDV2, the J gene TRDJ1; D is perhaps TRDD3 (6 bases). CDR3 size: 16 residues. The V and J ends lost 3 bases and 3 bases respectively, with 19 bases between them. CDR1 is GEAIGNYY and CDR2 is EKD in the germline V gene. CDR3 coding DNA: TGTGCCTGTGACCCCCCGGCTGGGGAGGGGTCCGATAAACTCATCTTT. This encodes CACDPPAGEGSDKLIF.

In this sample, this clone turned up a few times. Just one base apart from a much larger clone, this may be a read error. Other nucleotide sequences from this sample produce the same CDR3. The chain is built from TRDV2 and TRDJ1; the match to TRDD3 covers 9 bases. Germline V gene lookup returns CDR1 GEAIGNYY and CDR2 EKD. V trimming: 5 bases; J trimming: 2 bases; junction bases outside the gene matches: 8. CDR3 length: 15 residues. The DNA for the CDR3 is TGTGCCTGTGGCGCCGTGCTGGGGGATACCGATAAACTCATCTTT. As protein: CACGAVLGDTDKLIF.